Shown below are 25 T cell receptor beta chains from a single sample sequenced in a study of shared clonotypes between healthy human individuals. Some clones are missing from TCRdb's copy, which holds only in-frame ones; the method was immunoSEQ multiplex PCR. The repertoire includes 2 million to 2.5 million clones, approximately 93% of them detected once, and approximately 0.36% sits in the top ten. Sequencing was carried out using naive CD4+ T cells from PBMCs. Subset defined: CD45RA+ positively selected. These receptors all stem from a man between 18 and 29 years old in good health. Some clones in this sample may be carry-over from other donors' samples.

The chain couples TRBV7-3 to TRBJ2-3; TRBD2 matches at 9 bases. This CDR3 is 21 amino acids long. Per germline, CDR1 SGHTA and CDR2 FQGTGA. V was clipped by 2 bases and J by 1 base; unmatched bases: 19. The CDR3 reads CASSLHEAGVAGVPGTDTQYF. The CDR3 nucleotides read TGTGCCAGCAGCTTACACGAGGCAGGGGTAGCGGGAGTTCCAGGCACAGATACGCAGTATTTT.

This clone was counted a few times. This same CDR3 is encoded by further DNA sequences in the sample. Here the CDR3 DNA reads TGCGCCAGCAGCTTGGGTAGGGCCGCGGAAGCTTTCTTT. Amino acids: CASSLGRAAEAFF. This chain joins TRBV5-1 and TRBJ1-1; no reliable D call. V gave up 0 bases and J gave up 8 bases, with 11 bases separating them. The CDR3 has 13 amino acids. The germline CDR1 and CDR2 sequences are SGHRS and YFSETQ.

The V and J genes are TRBV28 and TRBJ2-7; TRBD2 agrees at 8 bases. Germline lookup yields CDR1 MDHEN and CDR2 SYDVKM. V trimming: 6 bases; J trimming: 0 bases; junction bases outside the gene matches: 10. CDR3 length: 16 amino acids. The CDR3 sequence is CASSSSSGTSSYEQYF. As DNA, the CDR3 is TGTGCCAGCAGCTCGTCGTCAGGGACTAGCTCCTACGAGCAGTACTTC.

The genes are TRBV5-1 and TRBJ2-1; 8 bases line up with TRBD2. This CDR3 contains 16 residues. The germline CDR1 and CDR2 sequences are SGHRS and YFSETQ. V shed 0 bases, J shed 3 bases, and the junction held 5 bases outside the gene matches. The DNA of the CDR3 is TGCGCCAGCAGCTTGGTCGCGGGGGGCGTCTACAATGAGCAGTTCTTC. It specifies CASSLVAGGVYNEQFF.

This rearrangement joins TRBV6-5 to TRBJ2-2, with D perhaps being TRBD1 or TRBD2 (5 bases each). This CDR3 is built from 14 residues. Germline lookup yields CDR1 MNHEY and CDR2 SVGAGI. Trimming left V 7 bases short and J 7 bases short, with 16 bases between. The CDR3 nucleotides are TGTGCCAGCAACGCTCGGGGCCCTAGCGGGGAGCTGTTTTTT. This encodes CASNARGPSGELFF.

The chain carries TRBV7-8 and TRBJ1-3, with 8 bases matching TRBD1. After removal of 0 bases from V and 4 bases from J, the junction contained 2 bases not matched to a gene. CDR3 length: 15 residues. Germline V CDR1 and CDR2: SGHVS, FQNEAQ. CDR3 sequence (DNA): TGTGCCAGCAGCTTAGCCGGGACAGGAGGAAACACCATATATTTT. Its translation is CASSLAGTGGNTIYF.

The chain employs TRBV7-8 and TRBJ2-1; D is unclear. The CDR3 loop spans 14 amino acids. V dropped 0 bases and J dropped 3 bases, with 6 bases sitting between them. CDR1 and CDR2 (germline): SGHVS, FQNEAQ. CDR3 sequence (DNA): TGTGCCAGCAGCTTAGCGGAGCACTACAATGAGCAGTTCTTC. It yields the protein CASSLAEHYNEQFF.

V usage is TRBV5-4 and J usage is TRBJ2-7, with a possible D match to TRBD1 (6 bases). Germline V CDR1 and CDR2: SGHNT, YYREEE (reference sequence). Trimming left V 3 bases short and J 1 base short, with 14 bases between. CDR3 length equals 15 residues. CDR3: CASSSPSDRSYEQYF. In DNA form, the CDR3 reads TGTGCCAGCAGCTCCCCCTCTGACAGGTCCTACGAGCAGTACTTC.

The chain carries TRBV19 and TRBJ1-5, with 8 bases that match TRBD1. Trimming removed 5 bases from V and 6 bases from J; junction bases left unmatched: 9. The CDR3 is 15 residues long. Germline V CDR1 and CDR2: LNHDA, SQIVND (reference sequence). Here the CDR3 reads CASSAGRTGSQPQHF. In DNA, the CDR3 is TGTGCCAGTAGTGCCGGCAGGACAGGGAGTCAGCCCCAGCATTTT.

This rearrangement joins TRBV6-6 to TRBJ2-7; 7 bases line up with TRBD2. Germline lookup yields CDR1 MNHNY and CDR2 SVGAGI (reference sequence). The junction had 11 bases not matched to a gene; V was cut back by 6 bases and J by 3 bases. The CDR3 extends over 15 amino acids. In nucleotides, the CDR3 is TGTGCCAGCAGCTCAACCGGGCTAGCGGACTACGAGCAGTACTTC. Translating gives CASSSTGLADYEQYF.

V gene TRBV7-3 combines with J gene TRBJ2-3; TRBD1 might be the D (5 bases). From germline, CDR1 is SGHTA and CDR2 FQGTGA. This CDR3 is built from 15 residues. Deletions cut 5 bases from V and 0 bases from J, with 12 bases between. The chain's CDR3 is CASSDSSLSTDTQYF. CDR3 nucleotides: TGTGCCAGCAGCGACAGCAGTTTGAGCACAGATACGCAGTATTTT.

For this clone: The same CDR3 also results from other DNA sequences found in this sample. This chain uses TRBV5-1 with TRBJ1-2; no reliable D call. Germline V gene sequence: CDR1 SGHRS, CDR2 YFSETQ. V shed 2 bases and J shed 1 base, with 6 bases lying between them. This CDR3 is built from 13 residues. The CDR3 spells CASSLQINYGYTF. DNA for the CDR3: TGCGCCAGCAGCTTACAGATTAACTATGGCTACACCTTC.

The chain recombines TRBV5-1 with TRBJ2-1; D ambiguous. This CDR3 contains 13 residues. Deletions cut 3 bases from V and 3 bases from J, with 7 bases between. Germline V gene sequence: CDR1 SGHRS, CDR2 YFSETQ. CDR3 bases: TGCGCCAGCAGCTCAGCTGACTACAATGAGCAGTTCTTC. Encoded protein: CASSSADYNEQFF.

V usage is TRBV28 and J usage is TRBJ1-2; tentatively, D is TRBD1 (6 bases). Germline V gene data show CDR1 as MDHEN and CDR2 as SYDVKM. The CDR3 runs 14 residues. Trimming removed 7 bases at V and 4 bases at J, with 16 bases between. The CDR3 region is CASTKRGAPYGYTF. CDR3 DNA: TGTGCCAGCACCAAAAGGGGGGCCCCCTATGGCTACACCTTC.

This clone came up once. The chain combines TRBV5-1 with TRBJ2-7; D possibly corresponds to TRBD2 (6 bases). Trimming removed 0 bases from V and 0 bases from J, with 13 bases in between. This CDR3 spans 16 amino acids. Germline V gene data show CDR1 as SGHRS and CDR2 as YFSETQ. As DNA, the CDR3 is TGCGCCAGCAGCTTGGGCGGGACTGGGAGCTCCTACGAGCAGTACTTC. It codes for CASSLGGTGSSYEQYF.

This chain uses TRBV28 with TRBJ1-2; D gene unclear. V lost 5 bases, J lost 4 bases, and 14 bases lay in between. The CDR3 consists of 14 residues. Germline V CDR1 and CDR2: MDHEN, SYDVKM. The CDR3: CASSLTIHLYGYTF. The DNA for the CDR3 is TGTGCCAGCAGTCTCACCATCCACCTCTATGGCTACACCTTC.

The genes are TRBV19 and TRBJ1-2; maybe TRBD1 (6 bases). There are 15 residues in the CDR3. Germline loops: CDR1 LNHDA, CDR2 SQIVND (reference sequence). The ends were cut back, 3 bases at V and 2 bases at J, with 13 bases in the middle. The CDR3 DNA is TGTGCCAGTAGTATCCCCGGGGGCGGAAACTATGGCTACACCTTC. This codes for CASSIPGGGNYGYTF.

The CDR3 region has the DNA TGTGCCAGCAGTTACTCGAGCGGACCCAGGCTGTTTTTT. Its translation: CASSYSSGPRLFF. The rearrangement uses TRBV6-6 and TRBJ2-2, with a tentative D call TRBD2 (5 bases). The CDR3 totals 13 residues. The ends were cut back, 0 bases at V and 13 bases at J, with 12 bases in the middle. The germline CDR1 and CDR2 sequences are MNHNY and SVGAGI (reference sequence).

The count of this clone is one. The chain recombines TRBV28 with TRBJ1-2, with a weak D call TRBD1 (5 bases). The CDR3 sequence is 14 residues long. With 2 bases removed from V and 4 bases from J, the gap between germline ends came to 11 bases. In germline, CDR1 is MDHEN, CDR2 SYDVKM. The CDR3 is CASSLGRALYGYTF. The CDR3 DNA is TGTGCCAGCAGTTTAGGCAGGGCCCTCTATGGCTACACCTTC.

In regard to this clone: Distinct nucleotide sequences in the sample also encode this CDR3. The V and J genes are TRBV7-8 and TRBJ2-3; D ambiguous. CDR1 SGHVS and CDR2 FQNEAQ come from the germline V gene. V lost 5 bases and J 2 bases, leaving 5 bases between the germline ends. This CDR3 has 12 amino acids. This CDR3 reads CASSPDTDTQYF. As DNA, the CDR3 is TGTGCCAGCAGCCCCGACACAGATACGCAGTATTTT.

V usage is TRBV2 and J usage is TRBJ2-7, with TRBD1 identical over 7 bases. Unmatched junction bases numbered 11, after V lost 0 bases and J lost 6 bases. This CDR3 spans 16 amino acids. Germline values: CDR1 SNHLY, CDR2 FYNNEI. As DNA, the CDR3 is TGTGCCAGCAGTGAAGCACAGGGGTACACCGAGGCCGAGCAGTACTTC. Translated, it gives CASSEAQGYTEAEQYF.

V gene TRBV5-6 combines with J gene TRBJ2-1; no clear D. Germline V gene lookup returns CDR1 SGHDT and CDR2 YYEEEE. Trimming removed 0 bases at V and 4 bases at J, with 5 bases between. CDR3 size: 13 residues. CDR3 amino acids: CASSLVGYNEQFF. The DNA for the CDR3 is TGTGCCAGCAGCTTGGTAGGATACAATGAGCAGTTCTTC.

The rearrangement joins TRBV29-1 to TRBJ2-7; D remains ambiguous. V gave up 4 bases and J gave up 0 bases, with 7 bases separating them. CDR1 SQVTM and CDR2 ANQGSEA come from the germline V gene. The CDR3 sequence is 12 residues long. Here the CDR3 DNA reads TGCAGCGTTGTTAAAAGCTCCTACGAGCAGTACTTC. Translation: CSVVKSSYEQYF.

The V gene is TRBV5-6, the J gene TRBJ2-2; D may be TRBD2 (5 bases). V lost 2 bases and J 1 base, leaving 21 bases between the germline ends. Germline V gene data show CDR1 as SGHDT and CDR2 as YYEEEE. This CDR3 region has 19 residues. The CDR3 DNA sequence: TGTGCCAGCAGCTTACTCGGTTCTGGGAGCAGCCGGAACACCGGGGAGCTGTTTTTT. This encodes CASSLLGSGSSRNTGELFF.

The chain links TRBV9 to TRBJ2-1, with D possibly being TRBD1 or TRBD2 (5 bases each). Germline values: CDR1 SGDLS, CDR2 YYNGEE. This CDR3 spans 15 amino acids. Trimming stripped 4 bases from V and 2 bases from J, with 13 bases between. The CDR3 here is CASSFGAPTYNEQFF. Here the CDR3 DNA reads TGTGCCAGCAGCTTCGGGGCCCCAACCTACAATGAGCAGTTCTTC. The variable domain in full, with the rest retrieved from reference TRBV9 and TRBJ2-1, is DSGVTQTPKHLITATGQRVTLRCSPRSGDLSVYWYQQSLDQGLQFLIQYYNGEERAKGNILERFSAQQFPDLHSELNLSSLELGDSALYFCASSFGAPTYNEQFFGPGTRLTVL.